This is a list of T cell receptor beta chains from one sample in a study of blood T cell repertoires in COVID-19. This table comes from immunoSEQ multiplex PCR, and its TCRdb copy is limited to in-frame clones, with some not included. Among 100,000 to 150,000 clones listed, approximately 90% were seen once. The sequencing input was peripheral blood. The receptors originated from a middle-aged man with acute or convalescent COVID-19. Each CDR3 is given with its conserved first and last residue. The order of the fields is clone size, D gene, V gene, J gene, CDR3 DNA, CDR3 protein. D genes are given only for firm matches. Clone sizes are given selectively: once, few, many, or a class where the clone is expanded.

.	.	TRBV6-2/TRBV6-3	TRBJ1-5	TGTGCCAGCAGCAGAAGGCCCCCTGACGGGGCCCAGCATTTT	CASSRRPPDGAQHF
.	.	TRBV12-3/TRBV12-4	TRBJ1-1	TGTGCCAGCAGTTCCGGGGGATCGGAGGCTTTCTTT	CASSSGGSEAFF
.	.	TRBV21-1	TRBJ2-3	TGTGCCAGCAATTCAGGGAAGGGCGGAGATACGCAGTATTTT	CASNSGKGGDTQYF
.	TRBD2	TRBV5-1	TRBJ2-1	TGCGCCAGCAGCATACGCTCAGCGGGAGTGGAGAATGAGCAGTTCTTC	CASSIRSAGVENEQFF
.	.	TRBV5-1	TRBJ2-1	TGCGCCAGCAGCCTGATGGTAACAGGGTATGAGCAGTTCTTC	CASSLMVTGYEQFF
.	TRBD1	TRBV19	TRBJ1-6	TGTGCCAGTAGTATTCCGGGACAGAGTAATTCACCCCTCCACTTT	CASSIPGQSNSPLHF
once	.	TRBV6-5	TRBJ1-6	TGTGCCGAACCCCCGCAGAATTCACCCCTCCACTTT	CAEPPQNSPLHF
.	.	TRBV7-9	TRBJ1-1	TGTGCCAGCAGGCCCAGGGAGAACACTGAAGCTTTCTTT	CASRPRENTEAFF
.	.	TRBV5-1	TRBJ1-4	TGCGCCAGCAGCTTGGGAACGGGAAGAGGGGAAAAACTGTTTTTT	CASSLGTGRGEKLFF
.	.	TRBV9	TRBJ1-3	TGTGCCAGCAGCGTTCTATCGAGGGAGGGCACCATATATTTT	CASSVLSREGTIYF
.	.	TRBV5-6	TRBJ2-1	TGTGCCAGCAGCCCGGGAGCCTGGAATGAGCAGTTCTTC	CASSPGAWNEQFF
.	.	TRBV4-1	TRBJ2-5	TGCGCCAGCAGCCAAGATTCTGTATTCGTGGGGCAGCTAGAACAAGAGACCCAGTACTTC	CASSQDSVFVGQLEQETQYF
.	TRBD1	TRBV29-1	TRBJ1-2	TGCAGCGTTCGCCAGGGGGCTTCTGGCTACACCTTC	CSVRQGASGYTF
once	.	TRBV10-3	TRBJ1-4	TGTGCCATCAGTGATCTACCCGGGACACCGAATGAAAAACTGTTTTTT	CAISDLPGTPNEKLFF
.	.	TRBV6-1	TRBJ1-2	TGTGCCAGCAGTGAAGCACCAGGGTCACTCTATGGCTACACCTTC	CASSEAPGSLYGYTF
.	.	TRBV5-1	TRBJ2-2	TGCGCCAGCAGCTCGGGGGAAGGCGGGGAGCTGTTTTTT	CASSSGEGGELFF
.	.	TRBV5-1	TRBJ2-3	TGCGCCAGCAGCTTCGGGAAACCCACAGATACGCAGTATTTT	CASSFGKPTDTQYF
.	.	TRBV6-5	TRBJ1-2	TGTGCCAGCAGCCCAATCCCTTTACAGGGCTATGGCTACACCTTC	CASSPIPLQGYGYTF
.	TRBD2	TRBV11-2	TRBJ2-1	TGTGCCAGCACCCTGGGGCTAGCGGCATACAATGAGCAGTTCTTC	CASTLGLAAYNEQFF
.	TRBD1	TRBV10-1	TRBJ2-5	TGCGCCAGCAGTGAGGGGACAGGGGGGACCCAAGAGACCCAGTACTTC	CASSEGTGGTQETQYF
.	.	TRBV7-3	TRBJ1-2	TGTGCCAGCAGCTTATCCGGGACACCAGCTAACTATGGCTACACCTTC	CASSLSGTPANYGYTF
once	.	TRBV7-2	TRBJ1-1	TGTGCCAGCAGCTTAGGTTCGGGGGCTTTCTTT	CASSLGSGAFF
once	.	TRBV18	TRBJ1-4	TGTGCCAGCTCATCAGGGGTTGATGAAAAACTGTTTTTT	CASSSGVDEKLFF
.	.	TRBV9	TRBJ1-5	TGTGCCAGCACCCCCGGGGGAAGCAATCAGCCCCAGCATTTT	CASTPGGSNQPQHF
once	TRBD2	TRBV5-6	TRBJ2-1	TGTGCCAGCAGCTTGAAGGGACTAGTGGGCAATGAGCAGTTCTTC	CASSLKGLVGNEQFF
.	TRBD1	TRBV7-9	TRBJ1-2	TGTGCCAGCAGCTCACGGGGACAGGGGAACTATGGCTACACCTTC	CASSSRGQGNYGYTF
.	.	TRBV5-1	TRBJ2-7	TGCGCCAGCAGCTGGGGAAACAGGGTGGGGCTTGGCGAGCAGTACTTC	CASSWGNRVGLGEQYF